Listed here are 27 T cell receptor beta chains from one sample, sequenced in a study of OX40 agonist ivuxolimab in advanced cancers. TCRdb keeps only in-frame clones here, not all; method: immunoSEQ multiplex PCR. The sample yields tens of thousands of clones, around nine tenths seen once. Here the sequenced sample was CD4+ or CD8+ T cells sorted from blood, taken in a trial of the OX40 agonist ivuxolimab. The receptors shown here come from an adult with an advanced solid tumor such as melanoma, head and neck, liver or kidney cancer.

This clone has more than one count but fewer than ten. The V gene is TRBV18, the J gene TRBJ1-1; tentative D call: TRBD1 (5 bases). The CDR3 extends over 16 amino acids. The V gene's germline CDR1 is KGHSH and CDR2 LQKENI. V lost 1 base and J 0 bases, leaving 12 bases between the germline ends. The CDR3 DNA sequence: TGTGCCAGCTCACCACAGGGACCGCTAGTGAACACTGAAGCTTTCTTT. Translation: CASSPQGPLVNTEAFF.

This clone is a singleton in its sample. This chain joins TRBV27 and TRBJ2-3; D uncertain. The CDR3 length is 16 residues. Trimming removed 3 bases at V and 2 bases at J, with 15 bases between. Germline values: CDR1 MNHEY, CDR2 SMNVEV (reference sequence). The CDR3 coding sequence is TGTGCCAGCAGTTTTGTGGGTGGGCTTGTCACAGATACGCAGTATTTT. Translated, it gives CASSFVGGLVTDTQYF.

The count of this clone is one. The chain is built from TRBV6-5 and TRBJ2-7; TRBD1 matches at 8 bases. V shed 10 bases, J shed 3 bases, and the junction held 11 bases outside the gene matches. Germline V gene sequence: CDR1 MNHEY, CDR2 SVGAGI. CDR3 length: 14 amino acids. CDR3 bases: TGTGCCAACCATACTATGACAGGGGACTACGAGCAGTACTTC. Its translation is CANHTMTGDYEQYF.

V and J are TRBV7-8 and TRBJ2-7, with TRBD1 as a possible D gene (6 bases). This CDR3 has 13 residues. Trimming removed 9 bases from V and 2 bases from J, with 14 bases in between. Looked up from germline, CDR1 is SGHVS and CDR2 is FQNEAQ. CDR3 sequence (DNA): TGTGCCAGTCACCGGGACACCCCCTACGAGCAGTACTTC. As protein: CASHRDTPYEQYF.

The table lists this clone with a few counts. The chain links TRBV7-9 to TRBJ2-1; 12 nucleotides line up with TRBD2. The CDR3 consists of 15 residues. Germline V lookup: CDR1 SEHNR, CDR2 FQNEAQ (reference sequence). V lost 5 bases to trimming and J lost 9 bases; unmatched junction nucleotides: 8. The CDR3 DNA reads TGTGCCAGCAGCCCTAGCGGGGGGGCCAATACTGAGCAGTTCTTC. Translation: CASSPSGGANTEQFF.

This chain links TRBV7-2 with TRBJ2-1; tentatively, D is TRBD1 or TRBD2 (5 bases each). The CDR3 spans 15 residues. Trimming stripped 4 bases from V and 1 base from J, with 11 bases between. Germline CDR1 is SGHTA and CDR2 is FQGNSA. The CDR3 nucleotides read TGTGCCAGCAGCTCACTAGGGGAGTCCTACAATGAGCAGTTCTTC. Protein sequence: CASSSLGESYNEQFF.

V is TRBV5-4 and J is TRBJ2-7; 8 bases agree with TRBD1. CDR1 and CDR2 (germline): SGHNT, YYREEE (reference sequence). This CDR3 comprises 14 residues. The V segment lost 4 bases and the J segment 4 bases; nucleotides outside the gene matches: 7. CDR3 bases: TGTGCCAGCAGCCTTCCGGGACAGGATTACGAGCAGTACTTC. It is translated as CASSLPGQDYEQYF.

V is TRBV30 and J is TRBJ2-1; no firm D call. Germline-derived CDR1 and CDR2 are GTSNPN and SVGIG (reference sequence). The V gene lost 3 bases and the J gene lost 1 base, with 4 bases spanning the gap. The CDR3 runs to 12 residues. In DNA form, the CDR3 reads TGTGCCTGGAGCTTTTCCTACAATGAGCAGTTCTTC. This encodes CAWSFSYNEQFF.

The chain links TRBV7-8 to TRBJ2-7, with D possibly TRBD2 on 5 matching bases. Trimming took 5 bases from V and 2 from J, leaving 16 bases between them. The CDR3 extends over 15 amino acids. Germline V gene data show CDR1 as SGHVS and CDR2 as FQNEAQ. CDR3 residues: CASSPMRVRTYEQYF. The CDR3 DNA reads TGTGCCAGCAGCCCCATGAGGGTCCGAACCTACGAGCAGTACTTC.

The chain links TRBV27 to TRBJ1-1; maybe TRBD1 (5 bases). The germline V and J ends were trimmed by 6 bases and 1 base, with 9 bases remaining between them. The CDR3 covers 13 residues. Germline V gives CDR1 MNHEY, CDR2 SMNVEV (reference sequence). This CDR3 is CASSWDGNTEAFF. The CDR3, as DNA: TGTGCCAGCAGCTGGGACGGGAACACTGAAGCTTTCTTT.

The chain is built from TRBV9 and TRBJ1-1; no reliable D call. Germline CDR1 SGDLS, CDR2 YYNGEE. Trimming removed 4 bases at V and 11 bases at J, with 21 bases between. There are 14 residues in the CDR3. This chain's CDR3 is CASSPRAEPWEAFF. The CDR3 region has the DNA TGTGCCAGCAGCCCCCGGGCCGAACCGTGGGAGGCTTTCTTT. The entire variable domain, with the rest obtained from reference TRBV9 and TRBJ1-1, is as follows: DSGVTQTPKHLITATGQRVTLRCSPRSGDLSVYWYQQSLDQGLQFLIQYYNGEERAKGNILERFSAQQFPDLHSELNLSSLELGDSALYFCASSPRAEPWEAFFGQGTRLTVV.

The V and J genes are TRBV6-5 and TRBJ2-7; no definite D call. Trimming stripped 2 bases from V and 3 bases from J, with 14 bases between. CDR1 and CDR2 from the germline V gene are MNHEY and SVGAGI. This CDR3 has 15 amino acids. The CDR3 DNA reads TGTGCCAGCAGTTACGGAGTAGGGTATAACTACGAGCAGTACTTC. Encoded protein: CASSYGVGYNYEQYF.

The rearrangement links TRBV7-9 to TRBJ2-2; TRBD2 matches 10 bases. The CDR3 has 16 amino acids. Unmatched junction bases numbered 8, after V lost 5 bases and J lost 5 bases. From germline, CDR1 is SEHNR and CDR2 FQNEAQ (reference sequence). This CDR3 is CASSQSGRGGTGELFF. The CDR3 DNA follows: TGTGCCAGCAGCCAGAGCGGGAGGGGTGGAACCGGGGAGCTGTTTTTT.

The gene calls are TRBV7-2 and TRBJ1-1; a weak D match, TRBD1 (6 bases). This CDR3 is built from 15 residues. The V gene lost 1 base and the J gene lost 5 bases, with 14 bases spanning the gap. Germline V gene lookup returns CDR1 SGHTA and CDR2 FQGNSA. The CDR3 sequence is CASSLVGGGGTEAFF. CDR3 bases: TGTGCCAGCAGCTTAGTTGGGGGCGGAGGGACTGAAGCTTTCTTT. The variable domain in full, with the rest retrieved from reference TRBV7-2 and TRBJ1-1, is GAGVSQSPSNKVTEKGKDVELRCDPISGHTALYWYRQSLGQGLEFLIYFQGNSAPDKSGLPSDRFSAERTGGSVSTLTIQRTQQEDSAVYLCASSLVGGGGTEAFFGQGTRLTVV.

V usage is TRBV28 and J usage is TRBJ1-5; no firm D call. Germline V gene data show CDR1 as MDHEN and CDR2 as SYDVKM. This CDR3 contains 14 residues. Trimming pared 7 bases from V and 0 bases from J, leaving 10 bases between. CDR3 in DNA: TGTGCCAGCAAGGGCAGAATTAGCAATCAGCCCCAGCATTTT. This gives the protein CASKGRISNQPQHF.

The chain carries TRBV9 and TRBJ1-2; the D gene is possibly TRBD1 (5 bases). Germline-derived CDR1 and CDR2 are SGDLS and YYNGEE. Trimming stripped 4 bases from V and 2 bases from J, with 21 bases between. The CDR3 extends over 17 amino acids. CDR3 DNA: TGTGCCAGCAGCCTTCGATCGGGGGTTCGTCTAAACTATGGCTACACCTTC. Translating gives CASSLRSGVRLNYGYTF.

This clone was seen just once. The V call is TRBV4-3, the J call TRBJ2-1; maybe TRBD1 (6 bases). Trimming removed 1 base at V and 6 bases at J, with 10 bases between. Germline V gene sequence: CDR1 LGHNA, CDR2 YSLEER. The CDR3 spans 14 residues. CDR3 protein: CASSQAGVSNEQFF. The CDR3, as DNA: TGCGCCAGCAGCCAAGCAGGGGTCAGCAATGAGCAGTTCTTC.

This clone turned up a few times. The J gene is TRBJ1-5, the V gene TRBV28, with D tentatively TRBD1 (6 bases). Germline V gene lookup returns CDR1 MDHEN and CDR2 SYDVKM. Trimming took 6 bases from V and 4 from J, leaving 13 bases between them. The length of the CDR3 is 14 residues. CDR3 in DNA: TGTGCCAGCAGGACAGGTATGTCGAATCAGCCCCAGCATTTT. Translation gives CASRTGMSNQPQHF.

This chain links TRBV5-1 with TRBJ1-6, with a tentative D call TRBD1 (5 bases). V was trimmed by 2 bases and J by 9 bases, leaving 9 bases between them. The CDR3 has 13 residues. Germline CDR1 SGHRS, CDR2 YFSETQ. This chain's CDR3 is CASSFDSSSPLHF. The CDR3 region has the DNA TGCGCCAGCAGCTTTGACAGTAGTTCACCCCTCCACTTT.

The V and J genes are TRBV28 and TRBJ2-7; 12 positions match TRBD1. CDR3 length: 15 amino acids. Germline values: CDR1 MDHEN, CDR2 SYDVKM. The ends lost 3 bases at V and 6 bases at J; junction bases unmatched: 6. CDR3 in DNA: TGTGCCAGCAGTTTTGGGGACAGGGGGCTGAGCGAGCAGTACTTC. Translated, it gives CASSFGDRGLSEQYF. Together with reference TRBV28 and TRBJ2-7, the CDR3 gives the full variable domain: DVKVTQSSRYLVKRTGEKVFLECVQDMDHENMFWYRQDPGLGLRLIYFSYDVKMKEKGDIPEGYSVSREKKERFSLILESASTNQTSMYLCASSFGDRGLSEQYFGPGTRLTVT.

Here the CDR3 DNA reads TGTGCCAGCAGCCGCGGACTAGCGGTAAACAATGAGCAGTTCTTC. It specifies CASSRGLAVNNEQFF. The rearrangement links TRBV7-8 to TRBJ2-1; 10 bases match TRBD2. This CDR3 comprises 15 residues. Germline V lookup: CDR1 SGHVS, CDR2 FQNEAQ. V lost 5 bases, J lost 5 bases, and 6 bases stayed unmatched. Using reference TRBV7-8 and TRBJ2-1 for the parts outside the CDR3, the full variable domain is GAGVSQSPRYKVAKRGQDVALRCDPISGHVSLFWYQQALGQGPEFLTYFQNEAQLDKSGLPSDRFFAERPEGSVSTLKIQRTQQEDSAVYLCASSRGLAVNNEQFFGPGTRLTVL.

V is TRBV5-4 and J is TRBJ1-3; tentative D call: TRBD1 (5 bases). CDR1 and CDR2 (germline): SGHNT, YYREEE (reference sequence). With 1 base removed from V and 2 bases from J, the gap between germline ends came to 10 bases. CDR3 length equals 15 residues. Here the CDR3 DNA reads TGTGCCAGCAGCTTGACGGGGGACGCTGGAAACACCATATATTTT. Translating it yields CASSLTGDAGNTIYF.

CDR3 protein: CASSFQGGPYEQYF. CDR3 coding DNA: TGTGCCAGCAGTTTTCAGGGGGGGCCCTACGAGCAGTACTTC. This sequence joins TRBV27 and TRBJ2-7, with D perhaps assigned TRBD1 or TRBD2 (7 bases each). The germline V gene has CDR1 MNHEY and CDR2 SMNVEV (reference sequence). The CDR3 is made up of 14 amino acids. Trimming stripped 3 bases from V and 2 bases from J, with 11 bases between.

CDR3 residues: CASSASPPYEQYF. In DNA form, the CDR3 reads TGTGCCAGCAGCGCCTCCCCCCCCTACGAGCAGTACTTC. The V gene is TRBV9, the J gene TRBJ2-7; D remains unclear. This CDR3 is 13 amino acids long. With 3 bases removed from V and 2 bases from J, the gap between germline ends came to 9 bases. The germline V gene has CDR1 SGDLS and CDR2 YYNGEE.

The chain has TRBV5-6 and TRBJ1-2; 9 nucleotides match TRBD1. CDR3 size: 16 residues. Germline-derived CDR1 and CDR2 are SGHDT and YYEEEE. Trimming took 2 bases from V and 4 from J; bases not matched to a gene: 9. Written as DNA, the CDR3 is TGTGCCAGCAGCTTTCGGGACAGGGCCGAATTCTATGGCTACACCTTC. Its protein product is CASSFRDRAEFYGYTF. The full variable domain, with the rest looked up from reference TRBV5-6 and TRBJ1-2, is DAGVTQSPTHLIKTRGQQVTLRCSPKSGHDTVSWYQQALGQGPQFIFQYYEEEERQRGNFPDRFSGHQFPNYSSELNVNALLLGDSALYLCASSFRDRAEFYGYTFGSGTRLTVV.

The V and J genes are TRBV4-2 and TRBJ2-7, with 9 bases matching TRBD1. The CDR3 extends over 14 amino acids. CDR1 and CDR2 from the germline V gene are LGHNA and YNFKEQ. V lost 5 bases, J lost 5 bases, and 7 bases stayed unmatched. CDR3 DNA sequence: TGTGCCAGCAGCACCCGGGACAGGGTCCACGAGCAGTACTTC. Protein product: CASSTRDRVHEQYF.

The V call is TRBV7-2, the J call TRBJ2-3; D possibly corresponds to TRBD1 (5 bases). The CDR3 contains 14 residues. With 1 base removed from V and 3 bases from J, the gap between germline ends came to 8 bases. The germline V gene has CDR1 SGHTA and CDR2 FQGNSA. DNA for the CDR3: TGTGCCAGCAGCTTAGAGGGGTTTACAGATACGCAGTATTTT. This translates into CASSLEGFTDTQYF.